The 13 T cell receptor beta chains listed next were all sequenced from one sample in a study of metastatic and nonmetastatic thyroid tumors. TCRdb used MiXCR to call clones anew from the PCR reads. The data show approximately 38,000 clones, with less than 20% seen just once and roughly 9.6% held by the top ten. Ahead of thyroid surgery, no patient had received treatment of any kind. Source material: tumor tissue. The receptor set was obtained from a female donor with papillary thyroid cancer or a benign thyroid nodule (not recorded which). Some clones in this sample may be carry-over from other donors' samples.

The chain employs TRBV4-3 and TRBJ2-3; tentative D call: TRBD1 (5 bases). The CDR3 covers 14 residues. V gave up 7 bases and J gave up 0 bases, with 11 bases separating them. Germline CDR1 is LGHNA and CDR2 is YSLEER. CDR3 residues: CASIGVASTDTQYF. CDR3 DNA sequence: TGCGCCAGCATAGGGGTAGCAAGCACAGATACGCAGTATTTT.

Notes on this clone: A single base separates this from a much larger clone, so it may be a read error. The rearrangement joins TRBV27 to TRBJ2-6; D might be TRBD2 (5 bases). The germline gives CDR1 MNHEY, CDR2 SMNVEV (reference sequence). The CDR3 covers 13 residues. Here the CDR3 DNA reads TGTGCCAGCAGGGGAGCTGGGGACAACGTCCTGACTTTC. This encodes CASRGAGDNVLTF.

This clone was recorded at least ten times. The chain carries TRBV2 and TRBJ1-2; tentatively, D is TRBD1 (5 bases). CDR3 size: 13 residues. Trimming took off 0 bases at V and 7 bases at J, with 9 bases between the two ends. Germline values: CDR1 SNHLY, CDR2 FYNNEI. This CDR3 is CASSEASGAGYTF. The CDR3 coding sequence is TGTGCCAGCAGTGAAGCGAGCGGGGCTGGCTACACCTTC. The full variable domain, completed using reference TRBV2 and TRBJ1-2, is EPEVTQTPSHQVTQMGQEVILRCVPISNHLYFYWYRQILGQKVEFLVSFYNNEISEKSEIFDDQFSVERPDGSNFTLKIRSTKLEDSAMYFCASSEASGAGYTFGSGTRLTVV.

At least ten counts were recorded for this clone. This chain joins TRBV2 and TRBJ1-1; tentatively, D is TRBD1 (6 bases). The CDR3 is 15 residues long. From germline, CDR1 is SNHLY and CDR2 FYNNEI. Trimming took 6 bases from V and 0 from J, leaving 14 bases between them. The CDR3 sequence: CASSSFGQMNTEAFF. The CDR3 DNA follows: TGTGCCAGCAGCTCCTTTGGACAGATGAACACTGAAGCTTTCTTT.

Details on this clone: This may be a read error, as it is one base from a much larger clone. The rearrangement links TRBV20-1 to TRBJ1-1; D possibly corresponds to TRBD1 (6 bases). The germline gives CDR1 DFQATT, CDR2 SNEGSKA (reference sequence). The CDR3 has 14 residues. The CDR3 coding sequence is TGCAGTGCTAGAGATCAGGGGAGGAACACTGGAGCTTTCTTT. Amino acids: CSARDQGRNTGAFF.

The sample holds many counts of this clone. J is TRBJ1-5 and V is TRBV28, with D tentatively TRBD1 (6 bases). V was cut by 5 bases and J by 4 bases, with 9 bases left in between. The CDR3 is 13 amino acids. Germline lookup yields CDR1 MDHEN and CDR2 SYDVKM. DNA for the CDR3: TGTGCCAGCAGTAGAACAGGGAATCAGCCCCAGCATTTT. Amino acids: CASSRTGNQPQHF.

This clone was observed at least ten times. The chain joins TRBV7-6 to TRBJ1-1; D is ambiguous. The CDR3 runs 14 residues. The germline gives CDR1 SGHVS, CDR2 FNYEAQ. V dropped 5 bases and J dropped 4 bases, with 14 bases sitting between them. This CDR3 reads CASSKSGIPTEAFF. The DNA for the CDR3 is TGTGCCAGCAGCAAGTCCGGGATACCCACTGAAGCTTTCTTT.

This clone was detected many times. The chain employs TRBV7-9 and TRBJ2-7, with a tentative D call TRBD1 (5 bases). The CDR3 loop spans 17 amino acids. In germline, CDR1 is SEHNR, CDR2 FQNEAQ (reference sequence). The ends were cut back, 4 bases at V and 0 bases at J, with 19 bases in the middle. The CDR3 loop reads CASSSLLGRADSYEQYF. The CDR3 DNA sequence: TGTGCCAGCAGCTCCCTTCTCGGCAGGGCCGACTCCTACGAGCAGTACTTC.

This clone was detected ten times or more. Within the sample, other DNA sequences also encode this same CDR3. CDR3 protein: CASSLGRGAETQYF. The CDR3 DNA sequence: TGTGCCAGCAGCTTAGGCCGCGGGGCCGAGACCCAGTACTTC. The V and J genes are TRBV11-1 and TRBJ2-5; maybe TRBD2 (6 bases). Per germline, CDR1 SGHAT and CDR2 FQDESV (reference sequence). The CDR3 length is 14 residues. Trimming removed 1 base at V and 5 bases at J, with 11 bases between.

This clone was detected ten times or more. The DNA of the CDR3 is TGTGCCAGCAGCTTAATGACTAGCGGGAGTAAGTACGAGCAGTACTTC. It codes for CASSLMTSGSKYEQYF. The rearrangement joins TRBV5-4 to TRBJ2-7; 12 nucleotides align to TRBD2. Looked up from germline, CDR1 is SGHNT and CDR2 is YYREEE (reference sequence). V lost 2 bases and J lost 4; bases outside the gene matches: 7. The CDR3 totals 16 residues.

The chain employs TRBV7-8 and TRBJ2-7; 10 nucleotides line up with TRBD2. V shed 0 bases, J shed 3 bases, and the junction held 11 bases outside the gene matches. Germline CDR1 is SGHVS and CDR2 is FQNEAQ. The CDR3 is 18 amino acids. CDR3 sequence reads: CASSLAVGGIAGGYEQYF. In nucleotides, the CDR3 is TGTGCCAGCAGCTTAGCGGTAGGGGGGATAGCGGGAGGCTACGAGCAGTACTTC.

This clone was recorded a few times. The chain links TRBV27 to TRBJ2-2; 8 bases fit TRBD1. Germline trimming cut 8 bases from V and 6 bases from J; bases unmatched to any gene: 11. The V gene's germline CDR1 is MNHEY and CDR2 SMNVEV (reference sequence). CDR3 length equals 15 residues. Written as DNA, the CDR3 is TGTGCCAGCGGTCGGACAGGGAGTGTGGCCGGGGAGCTGTTTTTT. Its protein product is CASGRTGSVAGELFF.

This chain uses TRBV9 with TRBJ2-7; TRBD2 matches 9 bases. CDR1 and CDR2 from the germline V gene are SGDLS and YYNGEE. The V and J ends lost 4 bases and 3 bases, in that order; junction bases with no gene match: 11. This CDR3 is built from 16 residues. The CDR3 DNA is TGTGCCAGCAGCCCAGTGGGGACTAGCCCTAACTACGAGCAGTACTTC. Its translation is CASSPVGTSPNYEQYF.